This entry describes one T cell receptor beta chain. The PCR used 60 Vbeta and 13 Jbeta primers. Assay: immunoSEQ multiplex PCR; the TCRdb copy retains only in-frame clones and omits some. The sample contains 170,000 or so clones, 65% to 85% of which appear only once. This specimen comes from a study of cytomegalovirus exposure and HLA in healthy donors. Trimming took 0 bases from V and 7 from J; bases not matched to a gene: 5. Germline V gene sequence: CDR1 MNHNY, CDR2 SVGAGI (reference sequence). This CDR3 region has 14 residues. The V gene is TRBV6-6, the J gene TRBJ1-2; 7 bases fit TRBD1. The sequenced sample was PBMCs. The receptor's source is a woman between 45 and 65 years old in good health and CMV-seropositive. The CDR3: CASSYSQGMGGYTF. The CDR3 nucleotides read TGTGCCAGCAGTTACTCACAGGGGATGGGTGGCTACACCTTC.